This record looks at one T cell receptor beta chain sequence and its context. Its target is unknown. This specimen belongs to a study of T cell responses to AZD1222 COVID-19 vaccine. Study summary: Combined were second doses at about 4 or about 12 weeks. Study findings and constraints: Baseline serostatus was positive in only a handful of AZD1222 recipients. Clonal diversity was possibly underestimated, and the donors were mostly white British, with more females. Spike was spanned by vaccine-associated CD4 TCRs, with dominance at 160-218 and 743-854.

Assay: immunoSEQ multiplex PCR; the TCRdb copy retains only in-frame clones and omits some. This table has roughly 130,000 clones, 88% appearing once. CDR1 is MNHEY and CDR2 is SVGAGI in the germline V gene. The CDR3 covers 15 residues. V lost 2 bases and J lost 3; bases outside the gene matches: 1. The sequence was obtained from an adult in good health. This specimen consisted of peripheral blood, obtained on day 0 of AZD1222 vaccination. The genes are TRBV6-5 and TRBJ2-7, with 13 bases that match TRBD2. CDR3 bases: TGTGCCAGCAGTTACGGGACTAGCGGGAACTACGAGCAGTACTTC. It specifies CASSYGTSGNYEQYF.